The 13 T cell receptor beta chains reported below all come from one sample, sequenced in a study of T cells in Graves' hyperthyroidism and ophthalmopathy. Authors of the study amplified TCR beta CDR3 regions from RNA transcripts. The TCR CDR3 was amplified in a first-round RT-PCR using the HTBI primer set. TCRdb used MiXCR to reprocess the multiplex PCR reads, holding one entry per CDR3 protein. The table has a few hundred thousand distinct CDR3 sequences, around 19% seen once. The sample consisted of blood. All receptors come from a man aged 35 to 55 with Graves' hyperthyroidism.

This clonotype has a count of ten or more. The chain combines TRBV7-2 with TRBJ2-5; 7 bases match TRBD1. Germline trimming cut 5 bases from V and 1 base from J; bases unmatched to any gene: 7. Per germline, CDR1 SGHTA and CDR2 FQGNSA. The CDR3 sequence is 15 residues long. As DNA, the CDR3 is TGTGCCAGCAGCCGAAACAGGGGCCCCCAAGAGACCCAGTACTTC. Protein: CASSRNRGPQETQYF.

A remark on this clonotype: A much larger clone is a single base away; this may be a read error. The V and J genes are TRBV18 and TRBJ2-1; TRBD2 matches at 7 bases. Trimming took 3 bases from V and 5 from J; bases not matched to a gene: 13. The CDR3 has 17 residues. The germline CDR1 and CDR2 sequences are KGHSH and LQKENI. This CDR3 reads CASSPTSGGETHNEQFF. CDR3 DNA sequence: TGTGCCAGCTCACCCACTTCTGGGGGGGAGACCCACAATGAGCAGTTCTTC.

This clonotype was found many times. The CDR3 protein is CASSFDRVQYF. DNA for the CDR3: TGTGCCAGCAGCTTCGACAGGGTCCAGTACTTC. The chain recombines TRBV3-1 with TRBJ2-5; 7 nucleotides line up with TRBD1. The J segment lost 10 bases and the V segment lost 5 bases, leaving 4 bases of the junction unmatched. This CDR3 region has 11 residues. Germline CDR1 is LGHDT and CDR2 is YNNKEL (reference sequence).

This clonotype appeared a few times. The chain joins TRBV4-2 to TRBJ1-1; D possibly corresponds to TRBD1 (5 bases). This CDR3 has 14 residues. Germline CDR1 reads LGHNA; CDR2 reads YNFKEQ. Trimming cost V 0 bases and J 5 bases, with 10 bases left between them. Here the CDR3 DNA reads TGTGCCAGCAGCCAAGAGCGGGGGGAGACTGAAGCTTTCTTT. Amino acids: CASSQERGETEAFF.

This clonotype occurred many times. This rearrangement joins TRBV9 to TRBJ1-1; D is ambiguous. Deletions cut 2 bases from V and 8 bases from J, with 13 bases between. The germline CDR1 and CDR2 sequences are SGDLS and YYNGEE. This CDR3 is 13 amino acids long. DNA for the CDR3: TGTGCCAGCAGCGTCGGGTCCTCGGCCGAAGCTTTCTTT. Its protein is CASSVGSSAEAFF.

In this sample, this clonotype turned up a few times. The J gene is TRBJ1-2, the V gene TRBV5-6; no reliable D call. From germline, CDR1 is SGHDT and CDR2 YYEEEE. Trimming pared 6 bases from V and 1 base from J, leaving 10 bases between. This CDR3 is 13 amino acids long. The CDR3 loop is CASTEQLNYGYTF. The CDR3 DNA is TGTGCCAGCACGGAGCAGCTTAACTATGGCTACACCTTC. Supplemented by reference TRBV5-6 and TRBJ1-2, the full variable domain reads DAGVTQSPTHLIKTRGQQVTLRCSPKSGHDTVSWYQQALGQGPQFIFQYYEEEERQRGNFPDRFSGHQFPNYSSELNVNALLLGDSALYLCASTEQLNYGYTFGSGTRLTVV.

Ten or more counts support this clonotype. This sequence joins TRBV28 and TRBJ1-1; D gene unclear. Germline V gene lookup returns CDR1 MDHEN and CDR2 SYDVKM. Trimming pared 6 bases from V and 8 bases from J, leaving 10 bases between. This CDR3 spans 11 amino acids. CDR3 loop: CASSLNGEAFF. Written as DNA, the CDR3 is TGTGCCAGCAGCCTGAATGGGGAAGCTTTCTTT.

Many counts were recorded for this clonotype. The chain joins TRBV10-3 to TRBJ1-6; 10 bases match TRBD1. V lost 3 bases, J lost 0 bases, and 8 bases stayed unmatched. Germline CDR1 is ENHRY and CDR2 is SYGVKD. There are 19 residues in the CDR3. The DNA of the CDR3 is TGTGCCATCAGTGATGATGACAGGGGGCTAAGCTCCTATAATTCACCCCTCCACTTT. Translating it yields CAISDDDRGLSSYNSPLHF.

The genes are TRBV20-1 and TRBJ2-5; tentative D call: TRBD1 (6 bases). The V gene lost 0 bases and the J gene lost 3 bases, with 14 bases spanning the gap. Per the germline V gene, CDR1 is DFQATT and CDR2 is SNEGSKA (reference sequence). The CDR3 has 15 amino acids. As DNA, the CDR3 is TGCAGTGCTAGAGATTACAGGGTTTCGGAAGAGACCCAGTACTTC. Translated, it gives CSARDYRVSEETQYF.

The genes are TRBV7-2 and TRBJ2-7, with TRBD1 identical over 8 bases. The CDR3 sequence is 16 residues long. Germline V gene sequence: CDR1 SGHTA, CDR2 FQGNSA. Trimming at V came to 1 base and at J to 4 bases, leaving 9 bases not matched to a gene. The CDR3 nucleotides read TGTGCCAGCAGCTTAGGGTTTGCAGGGGGCGGGTACGAGCAGTACTTC. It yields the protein CASSLGFAGGGYEQYF.

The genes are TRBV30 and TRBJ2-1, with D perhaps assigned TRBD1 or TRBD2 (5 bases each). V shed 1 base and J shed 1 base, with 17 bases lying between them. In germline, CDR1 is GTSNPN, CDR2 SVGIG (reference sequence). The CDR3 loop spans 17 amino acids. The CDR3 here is CAWSALGLPGSYNEQFF. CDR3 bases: TGTGCCTGGAGTGCGCTCGGACTTCCAGGGTCCTACAATGAGCAGTTCTTC.

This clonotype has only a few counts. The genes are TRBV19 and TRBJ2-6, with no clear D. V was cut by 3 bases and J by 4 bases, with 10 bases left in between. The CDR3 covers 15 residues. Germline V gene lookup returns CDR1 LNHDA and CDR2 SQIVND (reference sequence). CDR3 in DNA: TGTGCCAGTAGTATCAGGCCGGCCGGGGCCAACGTCCTGACTTTC. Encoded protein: CASSIRPAGANVLTF.

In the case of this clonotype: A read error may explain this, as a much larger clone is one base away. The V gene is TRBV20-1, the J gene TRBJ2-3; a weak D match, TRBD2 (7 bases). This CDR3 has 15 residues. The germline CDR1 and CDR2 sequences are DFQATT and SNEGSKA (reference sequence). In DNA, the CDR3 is TGCAGTGCTAGAGATCTGGGGGGGGCACCGGATAAGCAGTATTTT. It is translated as CSARDLGGAPDKQYF.